This entry concerns a single TCR beta chain. TCRdb's copy holds only in-frame clones and misses some; the assay was immunoSEQ multiplex PCR. Among some 60,000 clones listed, 89% were seen once. V shed 3 bases, J shed 7 bases, and the junction held 8 bases outside the gene matches. This CDR3 contains 14 residues. CDR1 and CDR2 (germline): SGDLS, YYNGEE. This record comes from a study of technical replicates of blood from a handful of donors. The V gene is TRBV9, the J gene TRBJ2-7; 9 bases agree with TRBD2. The sample taken for sequencing was PBMCs. The source is a human donor in good health. Some clones in this sample may be carry-over from other donors' samples. This chain's CDR3 is CASSERGVATEQYF. CDR3 nucleotides: TGTGCCAGCAGCGAGCGGGGGGTTGCGACGGAGCAGTACTTC.